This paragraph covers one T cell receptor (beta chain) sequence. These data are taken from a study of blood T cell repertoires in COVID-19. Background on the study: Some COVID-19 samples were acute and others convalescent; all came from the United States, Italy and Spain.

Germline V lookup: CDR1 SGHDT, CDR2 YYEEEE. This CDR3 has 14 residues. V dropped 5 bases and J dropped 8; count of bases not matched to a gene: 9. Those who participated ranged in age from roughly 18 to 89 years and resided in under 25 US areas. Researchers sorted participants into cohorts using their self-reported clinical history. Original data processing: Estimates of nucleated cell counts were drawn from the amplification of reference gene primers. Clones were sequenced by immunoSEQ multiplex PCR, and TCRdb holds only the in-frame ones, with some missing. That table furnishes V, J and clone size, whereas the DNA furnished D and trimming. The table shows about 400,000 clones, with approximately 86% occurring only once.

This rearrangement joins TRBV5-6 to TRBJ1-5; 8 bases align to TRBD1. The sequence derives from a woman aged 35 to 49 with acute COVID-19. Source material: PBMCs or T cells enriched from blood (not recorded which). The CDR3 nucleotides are TGTGCCAGCAGGTTAACAGGGGGTAGGGAGCCCCAGCATTTT. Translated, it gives CASRLTGGREPQHF. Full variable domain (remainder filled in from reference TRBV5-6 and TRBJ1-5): DAGVTQSPTHLIKTRGQQVTLRCSPKSGHDTVSWYQQALGQGPQFIFQYYEEEERQRGNFPDRFSGHQFPNYSSELNVNALLLGDSALYLCASRLTGGREPQHFGDGTRLSIL.